Sequencing of this T cell receptor (beta chain) was carried out in a study of beta chain features in type 1 diabetes (dated by TCRdb to 2016 to 2018). Concerning the study at large: Mean age, gender distribution, total cell number and subset yield were not different between patients and healthy donors. Regulatory and stem cell-like memory subsets were isolated from only 8 patients and roughly eight healthy donors, whereas naive and central memory subsets came from all 28 donors. A total of approximately 100,000,000 sorted cells were examined across all samples, and the number of cells per subset was strongly correlated with RNA yield. In the study, TCRB repertoires of sorted circulating CD4+ T cell subsets from recently diagnosed type 1 diabetes patients were compared with those of matched healthy donors.

A single peripheral blood draw of around 120 mL on average was collected from each donor into heparinised tubes. A BD FACSAria II and a panel including CD45RO, CCR7, CD25, CD127, CD95 and CD27 were used to sort naive, central memory, regulatory and stem cell-like memory CD4+ T cells. All sorted populations exceeded 95% purity. PBMCs were isolated immediately by Lymphoprep density gradient centrifugation and stained directly without culture. To minimize batch effects, samples were stained and sorted in pairs, one healthy donor with one patient per experiment. What the work shows at the level of the full study, not this receptor alone: Only small numbers of individuals were included in the HLA sub-analyses, which left unresolved whether HLA type had any influence on TCRB rearrangement. A moderate but significant shortening of TCRB CDR3 length was observed in type 1 diabetes patients in all four CD4+ subsets. Because cDNA was sequenced instead of genomic DNA, activated cells with high expression could be over-represented, although the groups did not differ in activation or CD3 levels. Shorter templates might be favored by PCR, yet because patient and control samples were amplified and corrected together, any such skew would affect both groups equally. Fewer insertions and more nucleotide deletions at VDJ recombination sites were observed in patients with type 1 diabetes, implying thymic rearrangement abnormalities. Naive, central memory and regulatory TCRB repertoires appeared to be more similar among patients than among healthy donors.

The High Capacity cDNA Reverse Transcription Kit was used to reverse transcribe all of the isolated RNA, meaning that expressed TCRB transcripts were what got sequenced. Deep immunoSEQ sequencing was applied to naive, central memory and regulatory T cell samples, giving an average of about 3.7 million total reads per sample. Sorted cells were lysed in RLT buffer, and RNA was extracted using DNase-treated RNeasy Micro or Mini kits according to cell number. To prevent cross-contamination, every cell subset was processed on its own, while patient and healthy donor samples were processed together. The immunoSEQ multiplex PCR was used to amplify TCRB sequences from cDNA, yielding 87-bp fragments that span the CDR3 region. Amplicons were sequenced on the Illumina HiSeq platform. In the paper's pipeline: Synthetic template baselines were used to correct PCR bias computationally, reads within Hamming distance 2 were collapsed, and singletons that could not be merged were discarded. Reads were aligned against IMGT so that V, D and J genes, CDR3 length and insertions or deletions at six rearrangement sites could be assigned. Within each subset, clonotype counts were normalized to sorted cell number, after which true diversity and Gini coefficients were computed with the tcR R package. The overlap coefficient, calculated on TCRB nucleotide sequences, was used to measure repertoire sharing. As a proxy for the pre-selection repertoire, out-of-frame TCRB sequences from naive cells were analyzed. This immuneACCESS table, as held by TCRdb, lists in-frame sequences with V and J called but not all clones. Of the missing ones, under half trace to an unresolved V gene in checked studies; the others have no known cause. Clone size and the V and J calls come from that table; the DNA yielded D and trimming. This sample holds a few hundred thousand clones; 15% to 20% were observed only once. The ten largest clonotypes hold about 0.085% of the sample.

Turning to this clone: It lacks a known antigen. Base qualities are not recorded, but no much larger clone differs from it by a single base. The same CDR3 also results from other DNA sequences found in this sample.

This receptor was taken from a man younger than 40 with type 1 diabetes. Sequenced: naive CD4+ T cells from blood. Read against the paper, the sample's cell subset or site label means: true naive CD4+ T cells.

The CDR3 here reads CASSRDRGADTQYF. The DNA sequence follows: TGTGCCAGCAGTCGGGACAGAGGCGCAGATACGCAGTATTTT. The chain is made from TRBV7-2 and TRBJ2-3, with 7 central nucleotides matching TRBD1. The CDR3 goes from the cysteine to the phenylalanine over 14 residues. Here the CDR3 DNA is all that survives: 42 bases in frame from base 1. Looking up the germline V gene yields CDR1 SGHTA and CDR2 FQGNSA. Ends trimmed: V by 6 bases, J by 4 bases; bases unmatched to a gene: 7.